This TCR beta chain was sequenced in a study of T cell responses to AZD1222 COVID-19 vaccine. Findings of the study overall: Unmutated variant regions are reportedly the target of nearly half of TCRs that are spike-specific. CD4 TCRs covered the whole spike, strongest at regions 160-218 and 743-854. Repertoires in all cases were sampled only once the peak T cell response had passed. Increased Spike-specific TCR breadth and depth were observed after two AZD1222 doses.

Using immunoSEQ multiplex PCR, the repertoire was profiled, and TCRdb retains in-frame clones only, with some absent. The data show about 53,000 clones, over 80% seen once. Details on this clone: Its antigen is not identified.

Germline CDR1 and CDR2: SGHNT and YYREEE (reference sequence). The CDR3 covers 16 residues. V lost 3 bases and J lost 2, with 14 bases in between. The chain uses TRBV5-4 and TRBJ2-2; possibly TRBD1 for D (5 bases). Specimen: peripheral blood, collected 28 days after the second AZD1222 dose. The source is an adult who received the AZD1222 COVID-19 vaccine. The CDR3 DNA sequence: TGTGCCAGCAGCTCCGCCCTTACAGGAAACACCGGGGAGCTGTTTTTT. Residues: CASSSALTGNTGELFF. The whole variable domain, remainder taken from reference TRBV5-4 and TRBJ2-2, is ETGVTQSPTHLIKTRGQQVTLRCSSQSGHNTVSWYQQALGQGPQFIFQYYREEENGRGNFPPRFSGLQFPNYSSELNVNALELDDSALYLCASSSALTGNTGELFFGEGSRLTVL.